This TCR beta chain was captured in a study of T cells after yellow fever vaccination. One entry per CDR3 protein, called by TCRdb with MiXCR from the 5' RACE reads. The table includes 300,000 or so distinct CDR3 sequences, 10% to 15% detected once. The CDR3 contains 14 residues. The V segment lost 4 bases and the J segment 4 bases; nucleotides outside the gene matches: 0. Ten or more counts support this clonotype. The receptor was isolated from a man aged 30-40 years who received the YFV17D yellow fever vaccine. The sequencing here drew on CD4+ T cells sorted from PBMCs, taken 45 days after the yellow fever booster vaccination. The J gene is TRBJ2-2, the V gene TRBV12-3 or TRBV12-4; 10 bases fit TRBD2. The CDR3 loop is CASSSSGSTGELFF. CDR3 bases: TGTGCCAGCAGTTCTAGCGGGAGCACCGGGGAGCTGTTTTTT.